This T cell receptor beta chain was sequenced during a study of shared clonotypes between healthy human individuals. General study results and limits: Estimated richness values were generally larger in naive subsets than in memory subsets. Deeper or shallower sequencing was expected to change how clonotypes are shared among donors.

It was at deep level that the assay was run. Generated by immunoSEQ multiplex PCR, the TCRdb table keeps only in-frame clones and is missing some. The sample carries 950,000 to 1,100,000 clones, approximately 68% recorded once. Details on this clone: Its antigen is unknown.

Germline assignment: CDR1 SGHRS and CDR2 YFSETQ. The CDR3 extends over 24 amino acids. With V trimmed by 7 bases and J by 8 bases, 36 bases remained unmatched. Sequenced sample: memory CD4+ T cells sorted from blood. Indicated subset: CD45RA-negative fraction. The receptor's source is a young man in good health. This sequence joins TRBV5-1 and TRBJ1-4; TRBD1 agrees at 12 bases. CDR3 region: CASGWDRGHNSGPVVIFRWEKLFF. Written as DNA, the CDR3 is TGCGCCAGCGGTTGGGACAGGGGGCATAATAGCGGGCCGGTCGTTATTTTTCGGTGGGAAAAACTGTTTTTT.